One sample yielded the 31 T cell receptor gamma chains listed below, sequenced in a study of intestinal T cells in coeliac disease. The TRG library came from 200 to 250 ng of biopsy DNA amplified with LymphoTrack primers. TCRdb redid clone calling on the multiplex PCR reads using CATT. The table includes about 860 gamma-chain clones, 35% to 50% detected once. Ten formalin-fixed paraffin-embedded scrolls, each 5 µm thick, supplied each case's genomic DNA. The source material was a duodenal biopsy. These receptors all come from a human donor with celiac disease.

The chain links TRGV9 to TRGJ1 or TRGJ2. V lost 5 bases and J lost 12; bases outside the gene matches: 4. This CDR3 has 9 amino acids. The germline V gene has CDR1 GITISATS and CDR2 ISYDGTV (reference sequence). As DNA, the CDR3 is TGTGCCTTGTGGGGGAGGAAACTCTTT. This sequence encodes CALWGRKLF.

V is TRGV2 and J is TRGJP2. The length of the CDR3 is 14 residues. V lost 2 bases, J lost 6 bases, and 6 bases stayed unmatched. Germline loops: CDR1 EGSNGY, CDR2 YDSYNSKV. The CDR3 is CATWDVVRDWIKTF. In nucleotides, the CDR3 is TGTGCCACCTGGGACGTTGTACGTGATTGGATCAAGACGTTT.

Only one count was recorded for this clone. This chain links TRGV4 with TRGJP2. The CDR3 spans 19 residues. Germline CDR1 is EGSTGY and CDR2 is YDSYTSSV. The J segment lost 10 bases and the V segment lost 9 bases, leaving 32 bases of the junction unmatched. The CDR3 DNA reads TGTGCCACCCCCTGGGCGTTGGGGTATATAGTGGTAGTGATTTGGATCAAGACGTTT. This gives the protein CATPWALGYIVVVIWIKTF.

The chain has TRGV2 and TRGJ1 or TRGJ2. Germline-derived CDR1 and CDR2 are EGSNGY and YDSYNSKV. After removal of 0 bases from V and 12 bases from J, the junction contained 8 bases not matched to a gene. The CDR3 is 12 amino acids. The CDR3 loop is CATWDGAEGKLF. The CDR3 nucleotides are TGTGCCACCTGGGACGGGGCGGAAGGGAAACTCTTT.

As to this clone: A far larger clone is only one base removed, so a read error is likely. The same CDR3 arises from other DNA sequences in this sample as well. The chain combines TRGV10 with TRGJ1 or TRGJ2. TRGV10 qualifies as an ORF whose function is uncertain. This CDR3 spans 13 amino acids. CDR3 DNA sequence: TGCGCTGCGTGGTCCCCGAATTATTATAAGAAACTCTTT. This sequence encodes CAAWSPNYYKKLF.

The J gene is TRGJP1, the V gene TRGV10. TRGV10 counts as an open reading frame of uncertain function. Unmatched junction bases numbered 6, after V lost 10 bases and J lost 0 bases. CDR3 length: 14 amino acids. The chain's CDR3 is CAAFSNTTGWFKIF. Here the CDR3 DNA reads TGTGCTGCGTTCTCCAATACCACTGGTTGGTTCAAGATATTT.

To note about this clone: TCRdb records a much larger clone's protein for this DNA, with a difference at residue 5 that likely arises from a read error; the protein given is the translation of the DNA. The rearrangement links TRGV2 to TRGJ1 or TRGJ2. The CDR3 totals 11 residues. The V segment lost 5 bases and the J segment 3 bases; nucleotides outside the gene matches: 1. Per the germline V gene, CDR1 is EGSNGY and CDR2 is YDSYNSKV. In DNA, the CDR3 is TGTGCCACCTGGGTTTATTATAAGAAACTCTTT. This translates into CATWVYYKKLF.

This clone was detected only a few times. This may be a read error: a much more frequent sequence differs by one nucleotide. The chain employs TRGV10 and TRGJP1. TRGV10 qualifies as an ORF whose function is uncertain. The CDR3 consists of 18 residues. The CDR3 DNA is TGTGCTGCGTGGGAAAGGGTTCTCCTAGATACCACTAGTTGGTTCAAGATATTT. Its translation is CAAWERVLLDTTSWFKIF.

The V and J genes are TRGV10 and TRGJ1 or TRGJ2. TRGV10 is classed as an ORF, of uncertain function. Trimming cost V 11 bases and J 1 base; bases outside gene matches: 9. The CDR3 consists of 13 residues. The CDR3 loop reads CAARISNYYKKLF. The CDR3 DNA is TGTGCTGCGCGGATTAGTAATTATTATAAGAAACTCTTT.

The V call is TRGV8, the J call TRGJ1 or TRGJ2. The CDR3 sequence is 12 residues long. J was trimmed by 8 bases and V by 5 bases; bases with no gene match: 9. From germline, CDR1 is VENAVY and CDR2 YDSYNSRV. The CDR3 coding sequence is TGTGCCACCTGGGGATTAAAGGATAAGAAACTCTTT. Its translation: CATWGLKDKKLF.

This clone is large by share. The junction departs from the called germline gene at one end, perhaps through a read error. This specimen includes other DNA sequences encoding the same CDR3. This sequence joins TRGV10 and TRGJP1. TRGV10 is an ORF, and what it does is uncertain. The CDR3 consists of 10 residues. The CDR3 DNA sequence: TGTGCTGCGTGGGATCTAATCCTAACCTTT. It codes for CAAWDLILTF.

Written as DNA, the CDR3 is TGTGCCACCTGGGACCGGAATACCACTGGTTGGTTCAAGATATTT. It translates to CATWDRNTTGWFKIF. This chain connects TRGV2 to TRGJP1. The CDR3 spans 15 residues. Germline CDR1 EGSNGY, CDR2 YDSYNSKV. The J segment lost 0 bases and the V segment lost 3 bases, leaving 4 bases of the junction unmatched.

The chain uses TRGV2 and TRGJ1 or TRGJ2. Germline V lookup: CDR1 EGSNGY, CDR2 YDSYNSKV. V was pared by 2 bases and J by 6 bases, with 10 bases of the junction left unmatched. This CDR3 is 14 amino acids long. In nucleotides, the CDR3 is TGTGCCACCTGGGACGCGTCTTCTATTTATAAGAAACTCTTT. Translating it yields CATWDASSIYKKLF.

The V and J genes are TRGV2 and TRGJ1 or TRGJ2. Germline-derived CDR1 and CDR2 are EGSNGY and YDSYNSKV. This CDR3 comprises 14 residues. In DNA form, the CDR3 reads TGTGCACCTGGGACGGGCGGTGTTTATTATAAGAAACTCTTT. It yields the protein CAPGTGGVYYKKLF.

In regard to this clone: No DNA is shown, since the ends of the CDR3 on it are uncertain; the CDR3 is the one TCRdb lists. The J gene is TRGJ1 or TRGJ2, the V gene TRGV11. TRGV11 qualifies as an ORF whose function is uncertain. The CDR3 length equals 15 residues, ends included. CDR3 amino acids: CTTVPAGGRRITKLF.

Points on this clone: This DNA translates differently at residue 5 from the TCRdb protein, which is that of a much larger clone; a read error is likely, and the protein shown is the DNA's own translation. This sequence joins TRGV10 and TRGJ1 or TRGJ2. TRGV10 is assigned to the ORF class and has an uncertain function. The CDR3 is 13 residues long. V lost 8 bases and J lost 0; bases outside the gene matches: 5. CDR3 nucleotide sequence: TGTGCTGCGTGGCCCCCGAATTATTATAAGAAACTCTTT. It encodes CAAWPPNYYKKLF.

This clone is large (0.1 to 1%) by share. The gene calls are TRGV10 and TRGJP1. TRGV10 is treated as an ORF (open reading frame) with a function not yet certain. The CDR3 spans 15 residues. Unmatched junction bases numbered 10, after V lost 8 bases and J lost 3 bases. DNA for the CDR3: TGTGCTGCGTGGGATCGTTTCGCCACTGGTTGGTTCAAGATATTT. Translated: CAAWDRFATGWFKIF.

This clone was counted a few times. This sequence is one base from a far larger clone and is likely a read error. The identical CDR3 is also encoded by other nucleotide sequences in the sample. J is TRGJP1 and V is TRGV10. TRGV10 is an ORF; its function is uncertain. The CDR3 is 12 residues long. This chain's CDR3 is CAAWDSTWFKIF. CDR3 DNA: TGCGCTGCGTGGGATTCGACTTGGTTCAAGATATTT.

This chain uses TRGV10 with TRGJP1. TRGV10 is marked as an open reading frame, function uncertain. CDR3 length: 19 residues. V dropped 8 bases and J dropped 0; count of bases not matched to a gene: 19. CDR3 residues: CAAWGLKVGPNTTGWFKIF. The CDR3 DNA reads TGTGCTGCGTGGGGACTCAAAGTTGGGCCCAATACCACTGGTTGGTTCAAGATATTT.

V and J are TRGV9 and TRGJ1 or TRGJ2. CDR3 length equals 10 residues. Per germline, CDR1 GITISATS and CDR2 ISYDGTV (reference sequence). V dropped 4 bases and J dropped 9; count of bases not matched to a gene: 3. The CDR3 DNA reads as TGTGCCTTGTGGGAAGGTAAGAAACTCTTT. Protein: CALWEGKKLF.

The J gene is TRGJP1, the V gene TRGV10. TRGV10 is known as an ORF, though its function is uncertain. The CDR3 consists of 13 residues. V lost 10 bases, J lost 3 bases, and 6 bases stayed unmatched. The CDR3 is CAALGSTGWFKIF. DNA of the CDR3: TGTGCTGCGTTGGGATCCACTGGTTGGTTCAAGATATTT.

This clone is large within its sample. The sample carries other DNA sequences with the same CDR3. The chain combines TRGV8 with TRGJP1. After removal of 0 bases from V and 0 bases from J, the junction contained 4 bases not matched to a gene. There are 16 residues in the CDR3. Germline CDR1 VENAVY, CDR2 YDSYNSRV. The CDR3 DNA follows: TGTGCCACCTGGGATAGGCGGTATACCACTGGTTGGTTCAAGATATTT. It is translated as CATWDRRYTTGWFKIF.

The chain joins TRGV10 to TRGJP1. TRGV10 is an open reading frame, and its role is uncertain. The CDR3 length is 11 residues. Trimming cost V 7 bases and J 15 bases; bases outside gene matches: 9. In DNA form, the CDR3 reads TGTGCTGCGTGGTCCTTTAAGGTCAAGATATTT. As protein: CAAWSFKVKIF.

CDR3 sequence: CAAWELYYQLVVKIF. CDR3 sequence (DNA): TGTGCTGCGTGGGAGCTATACTACCAGTTGGTTGTCAAGATATTT. The chain links TRGV10 to TRGJP1. TRGV10 has ORF status, its function being uncertain. There are 15 residues in the CDR3. V lost 8 bases to trimming and J lost 15 bases; unmatched junction nucleotides: 22.

V gene TRGV2 combines with J gene TRGJ1 or TRGJ2. This CDR3 has 13 amino acids. CDR1 is EGSNGY and CDR2 is YDSYNSKV in the germline V gene. V lost 0 bases to trimming and J lost 11 bases; unmatched junction nucleotides: 10. CDR3 sequence (DNA): TGTGCCACCTGGGACGGGCCGAGGATTCAGAAACTCTTT. Residues: CATWDGPRIQKLF.

By sample share, this clone is large. In nucleotides, the CDR3 is TGTGCCTTGTGGGAGGTGCGTAATAGGGATTATAAGAAACTCTTT. It codes for CALWEVRNRDYKKLF. The chain recombines TRGV9 with TRGJ1 or TRGJ2. Per germline, CDR1 GITISATS and CDR2 ISYDGTV (reference sequence). This CDR3 region has 15 residues. V shed 0 bases, J shed 5 bases, and the junction held 10 bases outside the gene matches.

This clone counts as large. CDR3 coding DNA: TGTGCCACCTGGGGCTCTTATTATAAGAAACTCTTT. Its translation: CATWGSYYKKLF. The V call is TRGV8, the J call TRGJ1 or TRGJ2. With 5 bases clipped from V and 3 bases from J, the junction kept 4 bases outside the gene matches. Germline V gene data show CDR1 as VENAVY and CDR2 as YDSYNSRV. This CDR3 comprises 12 residues.

This clone was seen only once. As DNA, the CDR3 is TGTGCCACCTGGGACGGCGGTCTAGTGATTTGGATCAAGACGTTT. As protein: CATWDGGLVIWIKTF. The rearrangement links TRGV2 to TRGJP2. The CDR3 has 15 residues. Germline values: CDR1 EGSNGY, CDR2 YDSYNSKV. Germline trimming cut 1 base from V and 10 bases from J; bases unmatched to any gene: 12.

The V and J genes are TRGV3 and TRGJP1. CDR3 length: 15 residues. Germline CDR1 and CDR2: VTNTFY and YDVSTARD (reference sequence). V shed 12 bases and J 12 bases; nucleotides not matched to a gene: 25. CDR3 sequence reads: CADLGQAVHGRFKIF. The CDR3 nucleotides read TGTGCCGACCTGGGACAGGCAGTCCATGGCCGGTTCAAGATATTT.

The V call is TRGV10, the J call TRGJP1. TRGV10 is given ORF status, its function remaining uncertain. This CDR3 region has 13 residues. J lost 15 bases, V lost 8 bases, and 16 bases had no gene match. Here the CDR3 reads CAAWDVCCGVKIF. CDR3 DNA sequence: TGTGCTGCGTGGGATGTTTGTTGTGGTGTCAAGATATTT.

This clone was counted only a few times. TCRdb lists the protein of a much larger clone for this DNA, which differs at residue 7, so this is likely a read error; the protein given here is translated from the DNA itself. This chain uses TRGV2 with TRGJP2. Looked up from germline, CDR1 is EGSNGY and CDR2 is YDSYNSKV. V shed 1 base and J 4 bases; nucleotides not matched to a gene: 3. This CDR3 contains 14 residues. DNA for the CDR3: TGTGCCACCTGGGACGGTTATAGTGATTGGATCAAGACGTTT. Protein: CATWDGYSDWIKTF.